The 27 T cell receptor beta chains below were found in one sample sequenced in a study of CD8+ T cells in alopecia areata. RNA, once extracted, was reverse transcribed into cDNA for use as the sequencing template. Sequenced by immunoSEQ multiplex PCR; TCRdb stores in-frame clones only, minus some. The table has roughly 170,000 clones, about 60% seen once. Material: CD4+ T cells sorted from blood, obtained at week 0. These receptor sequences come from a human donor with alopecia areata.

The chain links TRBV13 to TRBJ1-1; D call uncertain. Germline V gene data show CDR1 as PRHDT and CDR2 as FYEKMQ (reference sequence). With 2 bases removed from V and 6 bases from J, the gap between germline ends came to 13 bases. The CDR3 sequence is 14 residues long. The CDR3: CASSLLPNSAEAFF. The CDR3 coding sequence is TGTGCCAGCAGCTTACTCCCGAACAGTGCTGAAGCTTTCTTT. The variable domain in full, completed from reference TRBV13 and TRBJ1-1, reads AAGVIQSPRHLIKEKRETATLKCYPIPRHDTVYWYQQGPGQDPQFLISFYEKMQSDKGSIPDRFSAQQFSDYHSELNMSSLELGDSALYFCASSLLPNSAEAFFGQGTRLTVV.

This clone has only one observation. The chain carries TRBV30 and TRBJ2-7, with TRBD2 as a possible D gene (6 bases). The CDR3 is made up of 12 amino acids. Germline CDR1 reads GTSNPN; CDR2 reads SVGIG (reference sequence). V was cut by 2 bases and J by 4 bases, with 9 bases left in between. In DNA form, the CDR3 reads TGTGCCTGGAGTACACGGGGGTACGAGCAGTACTTC. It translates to CAWSTRGYEQYF.

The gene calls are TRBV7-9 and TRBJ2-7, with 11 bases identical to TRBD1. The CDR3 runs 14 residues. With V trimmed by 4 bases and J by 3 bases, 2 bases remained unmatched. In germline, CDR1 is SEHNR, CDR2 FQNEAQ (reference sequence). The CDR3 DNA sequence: TGTGCCAGCAGCTCCGGGACAGGGGGCTACGAGCAGTACTTC. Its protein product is CASSSGTGGYEQYF.

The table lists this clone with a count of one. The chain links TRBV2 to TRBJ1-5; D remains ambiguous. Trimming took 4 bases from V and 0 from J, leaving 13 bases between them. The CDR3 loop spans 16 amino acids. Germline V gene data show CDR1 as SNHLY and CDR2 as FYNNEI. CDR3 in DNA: TGTGCCAGCAGTGCGACGCGTGGGCTTAGCAATCAGCCCCAGCATTTT. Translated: CASSATRGLSNQPQHF.

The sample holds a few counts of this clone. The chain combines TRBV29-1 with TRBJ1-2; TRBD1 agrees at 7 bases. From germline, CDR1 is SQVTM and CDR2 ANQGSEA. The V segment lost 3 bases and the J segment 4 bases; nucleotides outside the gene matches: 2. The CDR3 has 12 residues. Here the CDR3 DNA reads TGCAGCGTTGATGACAGGGCCTATGGCTACACCTTC. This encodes CSVDDRAYGYTF. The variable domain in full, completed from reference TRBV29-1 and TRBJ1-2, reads SAVISQKPSRDICQRGTSLTIQCQVDSQVTMMFWYRQQPGQSLTLIATANQGSEATYESGFVIDKFPISRPNLTFSTLTVSNMSPEDSSIYLCSVDDRAYGYTFGSGTRLTVV.

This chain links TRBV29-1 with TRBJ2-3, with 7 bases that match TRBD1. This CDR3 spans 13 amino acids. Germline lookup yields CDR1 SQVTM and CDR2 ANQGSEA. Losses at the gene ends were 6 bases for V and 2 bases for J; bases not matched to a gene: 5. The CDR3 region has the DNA TGCAGCGTGGGGACAGCGCTCACAGATACGCAGTATTTT. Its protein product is CSVGTALTDTQYF.

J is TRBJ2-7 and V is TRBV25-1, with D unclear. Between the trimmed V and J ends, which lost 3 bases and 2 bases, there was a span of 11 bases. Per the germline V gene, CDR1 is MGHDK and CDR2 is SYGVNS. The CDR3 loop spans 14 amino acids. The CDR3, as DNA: TGTGCCAGCAGTGATCAAAAGGCTACCTACGAGCAGTACTTC. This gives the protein CASSDQKATYEQYF.

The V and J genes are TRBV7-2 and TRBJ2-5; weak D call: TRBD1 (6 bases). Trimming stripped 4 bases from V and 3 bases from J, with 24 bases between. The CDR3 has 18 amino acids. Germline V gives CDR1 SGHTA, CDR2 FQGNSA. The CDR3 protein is CASSSSMVAGALEETQYF. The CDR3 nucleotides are TGTGCCAGCAGCTCATCTATGGTTGCAGGGGCTCTAGAAGAGACCCAGTACTTC. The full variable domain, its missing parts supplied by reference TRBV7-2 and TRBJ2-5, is GAGVSQSPSNKVTEKGKDVELRCDPISGHTALYWYRQSLGQGLEFLIYFQGNSAPDKSGLPSDRFSAERTGGSVSTLTIQRTQQEDSAVYLCASSSSMVAGALEETQYFGPGTRLLVL.

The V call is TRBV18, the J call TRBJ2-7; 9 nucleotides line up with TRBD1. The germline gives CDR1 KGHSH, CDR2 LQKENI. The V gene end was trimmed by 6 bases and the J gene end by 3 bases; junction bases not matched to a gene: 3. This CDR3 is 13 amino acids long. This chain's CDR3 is CASSGQGYYEQYF. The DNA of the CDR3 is TGTGCCAGCTCCGGACAGGGGTACTACGAGCAGTACTTC.

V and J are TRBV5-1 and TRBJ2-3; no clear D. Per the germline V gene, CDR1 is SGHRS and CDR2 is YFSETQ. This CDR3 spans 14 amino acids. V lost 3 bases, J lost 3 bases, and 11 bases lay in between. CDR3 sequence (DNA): TGCGCCAGCAGCTACGCCACGCCAACAGATACGCAGTATTTT. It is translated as CASSYATPTDTQYF.

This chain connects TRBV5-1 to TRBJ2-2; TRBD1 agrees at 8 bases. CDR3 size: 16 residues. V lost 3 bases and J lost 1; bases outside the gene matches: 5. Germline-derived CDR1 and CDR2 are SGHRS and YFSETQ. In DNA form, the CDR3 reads TGCGCCAGCAGCTCTAGACAGGGGCGGAACACCGGGGAGCTGTTTTTT. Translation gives CASSSRQGRNTGELFF.

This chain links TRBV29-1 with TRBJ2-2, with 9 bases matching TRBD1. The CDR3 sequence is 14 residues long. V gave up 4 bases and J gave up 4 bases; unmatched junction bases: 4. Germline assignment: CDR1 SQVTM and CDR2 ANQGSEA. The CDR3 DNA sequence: TGCAGCGTTGTCGGGACAGGGATCACCGGGGAGCTGTTTTTT. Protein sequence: CSVVGTGITGELFF.

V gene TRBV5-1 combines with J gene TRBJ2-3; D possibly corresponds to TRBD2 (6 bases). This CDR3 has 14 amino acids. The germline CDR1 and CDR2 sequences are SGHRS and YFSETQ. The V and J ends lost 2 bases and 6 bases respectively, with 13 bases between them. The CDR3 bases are TGCGCCAGCAGCTTATCGGGCGGAGGGGATACGCAGTATTTT. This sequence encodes CASSLSGGGDTQYF.

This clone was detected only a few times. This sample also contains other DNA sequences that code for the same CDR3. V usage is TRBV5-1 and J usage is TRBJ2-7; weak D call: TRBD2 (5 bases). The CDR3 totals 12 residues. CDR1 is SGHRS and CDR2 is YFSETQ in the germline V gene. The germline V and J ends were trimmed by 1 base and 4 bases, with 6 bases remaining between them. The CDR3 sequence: CASSLSGYEQYF. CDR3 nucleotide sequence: TGCGCCAGCAGCTTGTCGGGATACGAGCAGTACTTC.

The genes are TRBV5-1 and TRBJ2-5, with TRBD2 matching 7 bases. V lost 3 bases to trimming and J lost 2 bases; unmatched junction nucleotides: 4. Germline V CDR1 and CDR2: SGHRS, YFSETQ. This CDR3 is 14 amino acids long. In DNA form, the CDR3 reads TGCGCCAGCAGCTCCCCGGGAGGACAAGAGACCCAGTACTTC. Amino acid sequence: CASSSPGGQETQYF. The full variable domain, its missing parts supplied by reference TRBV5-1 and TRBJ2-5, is KAGVTQTPRYLIKTRGQQVTLSCSPISGHRSVSWYQQTPGQGLQFLFEYFSETQRNKGNFPGRFSGRQFSNSRSEMNVSTLELGDSALYLCASSSPGGQETQYFGPGTRLLVL.

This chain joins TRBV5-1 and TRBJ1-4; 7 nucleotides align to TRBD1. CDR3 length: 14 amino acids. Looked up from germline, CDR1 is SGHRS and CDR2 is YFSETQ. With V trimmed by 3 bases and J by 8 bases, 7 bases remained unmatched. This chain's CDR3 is CASSSGQVGEKLFF. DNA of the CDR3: TGCGCCAGCAGCTCTGGACAGGTTGGAGAAAAACTGTTTTTT.

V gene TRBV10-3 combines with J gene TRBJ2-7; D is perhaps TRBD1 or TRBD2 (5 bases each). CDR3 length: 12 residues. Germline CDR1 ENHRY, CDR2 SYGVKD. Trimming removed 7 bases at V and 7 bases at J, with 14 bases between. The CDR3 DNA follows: TGTGCCATCAAGGGCAGGGAGAGTGAGCAGTACTTC. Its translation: CAIKGRESEQYF.

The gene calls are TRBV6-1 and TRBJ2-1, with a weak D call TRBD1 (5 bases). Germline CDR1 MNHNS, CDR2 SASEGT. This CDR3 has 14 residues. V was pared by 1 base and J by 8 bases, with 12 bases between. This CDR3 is CASSEGTLRDEQFF. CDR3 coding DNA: TGTGCCAGCAGTGAAGGGACACTTCGGGATGAGCAGTTCTTC.

Written as DNA, the CDR3 is TGTGCCAGCACCCCCCGGGTATCCTACGAGCAGTACTTC. It is translated as CASTPRVSYEQYF. The V call is TRBV7-9, the J call TRBJ2-7; D ambiguous. The CDR3 length is 13 residues. Germline CDR1 reads SEHNR; CDR2 reads FQNEAQ (reference sequence). Trimming shortened V by 7 bases and J by 1 base, and 11 bases separated the two germline ends.

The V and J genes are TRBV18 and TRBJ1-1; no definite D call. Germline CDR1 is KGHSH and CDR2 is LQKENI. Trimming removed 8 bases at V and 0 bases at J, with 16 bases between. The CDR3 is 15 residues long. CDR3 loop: CASAPSAQMNTEAFF. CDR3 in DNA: TGTGCCAGCGCCCCGTCGGCCCAGATGAACACTGAAGCTTTCTTT.

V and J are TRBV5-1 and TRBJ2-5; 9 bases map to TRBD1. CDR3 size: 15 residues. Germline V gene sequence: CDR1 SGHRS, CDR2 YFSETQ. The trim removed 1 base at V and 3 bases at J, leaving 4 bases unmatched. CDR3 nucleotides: TGCGCCAGCAGCTTGACAGGGGGCAACGAAGAGACCCAGTACTTC. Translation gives CASSLTGGNEETQYF.

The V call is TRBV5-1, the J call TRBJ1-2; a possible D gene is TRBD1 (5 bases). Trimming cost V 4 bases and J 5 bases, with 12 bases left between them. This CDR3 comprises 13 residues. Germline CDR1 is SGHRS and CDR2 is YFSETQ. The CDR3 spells CASSTGPTYGYTF. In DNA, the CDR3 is TGCGCCAGCAGCACAGGACCGACTTATGGCTACACCTTC.

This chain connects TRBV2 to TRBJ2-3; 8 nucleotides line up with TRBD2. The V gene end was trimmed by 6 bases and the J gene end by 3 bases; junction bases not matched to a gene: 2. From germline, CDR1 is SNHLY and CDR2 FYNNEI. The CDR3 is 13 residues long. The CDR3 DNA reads TGTGCCAGCAGGGGGACTAGTACAGATACGCAGTATTTT. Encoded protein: CASRGTSTDTQYF.

The DNA of the CDR3 is TGCAGCGTCTCGGGGGGGCTGGATGGCTACACCTTC. Its translation: CSVSGGLDGYTF. The J gene is TRBJ1-2, the V gene TRBV29-1; possible D gene TRBD1, 6 bases. The V end lost 6 bases, the J end lost 6 bases, and 14 bases lay between the germline ends. CDR1 is SQVTM and CDR2 is ANQGSEA in the germline V gene. The CDR3 is made up of 12 amino acids.

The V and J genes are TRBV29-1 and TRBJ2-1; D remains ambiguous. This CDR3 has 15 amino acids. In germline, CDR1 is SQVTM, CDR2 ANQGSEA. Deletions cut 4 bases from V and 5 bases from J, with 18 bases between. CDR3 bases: TGCAGCGTTGGGGTAGGGCACAGCTTTCACAATGAGCAGTTCTTC. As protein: CSVGVGHSFHNEQFF.

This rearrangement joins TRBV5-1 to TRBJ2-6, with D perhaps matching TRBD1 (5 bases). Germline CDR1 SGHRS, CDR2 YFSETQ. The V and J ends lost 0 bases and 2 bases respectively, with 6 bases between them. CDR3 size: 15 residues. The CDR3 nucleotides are TGCGCCAGCAGCTTGGGGGGCGCTGGGGCCAACGTCCTGACTTTC. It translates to CASSLGGAGANVLTF. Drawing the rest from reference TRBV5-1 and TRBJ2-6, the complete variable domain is KAGVTQTPRYLIKTRGQQVTLSCSPISGHRSVSWYQQTPGQGLQFLFEYFSETQRNKGNFPGRFSGRQFSNSRSEMNVSTLELGDSALYLCASSLGGAGANVLTFGAGSRLTVL.

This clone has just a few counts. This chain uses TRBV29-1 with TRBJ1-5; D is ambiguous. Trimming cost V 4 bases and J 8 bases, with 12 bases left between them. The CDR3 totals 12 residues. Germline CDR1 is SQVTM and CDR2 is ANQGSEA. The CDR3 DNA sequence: TGCAGCGTTGGCGCTGTGGGCGAGCCCCAGCATTTT. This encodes CSVGAVGEPQHF.